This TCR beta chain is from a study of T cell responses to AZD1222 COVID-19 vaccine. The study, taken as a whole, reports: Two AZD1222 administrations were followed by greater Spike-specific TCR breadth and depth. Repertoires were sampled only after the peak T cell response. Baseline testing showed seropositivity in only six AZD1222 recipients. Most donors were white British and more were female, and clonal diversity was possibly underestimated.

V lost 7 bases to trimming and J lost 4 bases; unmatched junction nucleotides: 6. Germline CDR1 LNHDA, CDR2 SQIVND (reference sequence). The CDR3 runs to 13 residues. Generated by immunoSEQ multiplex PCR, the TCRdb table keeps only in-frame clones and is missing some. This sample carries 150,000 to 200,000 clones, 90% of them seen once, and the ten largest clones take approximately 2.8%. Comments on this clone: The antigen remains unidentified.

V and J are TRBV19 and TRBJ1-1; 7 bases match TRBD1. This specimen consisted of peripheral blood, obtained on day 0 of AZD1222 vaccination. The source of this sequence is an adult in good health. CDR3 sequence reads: CASKRQGSTEAFF. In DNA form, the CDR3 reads TGTGCCAGTAAAAGACAGGGTTCCACTGAAGCTTTCTTT.